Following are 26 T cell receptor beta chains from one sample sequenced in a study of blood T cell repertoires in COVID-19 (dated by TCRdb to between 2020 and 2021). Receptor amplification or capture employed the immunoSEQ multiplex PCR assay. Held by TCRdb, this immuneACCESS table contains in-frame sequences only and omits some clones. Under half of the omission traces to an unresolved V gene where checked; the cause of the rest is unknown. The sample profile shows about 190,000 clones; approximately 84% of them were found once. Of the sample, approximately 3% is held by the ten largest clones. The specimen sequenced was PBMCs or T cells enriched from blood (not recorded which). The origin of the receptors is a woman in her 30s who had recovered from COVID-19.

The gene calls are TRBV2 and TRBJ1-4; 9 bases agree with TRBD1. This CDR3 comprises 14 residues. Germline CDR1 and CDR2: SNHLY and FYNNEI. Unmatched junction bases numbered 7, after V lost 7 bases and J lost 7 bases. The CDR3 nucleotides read TGTGCCAGCAATAACAGGGGGCTCGGTGAAAAACTGTTTTTT. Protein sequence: CASNNRGLGEKLFF. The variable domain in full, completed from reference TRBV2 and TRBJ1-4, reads EPEVTQTPSHQVTQMGQEVILRCVPISNHLYFYWYRQILGQKVEFLVSFYNNEISEKSEIFDDQFSVERPDGSNFTLKIRSTKLEDSAMYFCASNNRGLGEKLFFGSGTQLSVL.

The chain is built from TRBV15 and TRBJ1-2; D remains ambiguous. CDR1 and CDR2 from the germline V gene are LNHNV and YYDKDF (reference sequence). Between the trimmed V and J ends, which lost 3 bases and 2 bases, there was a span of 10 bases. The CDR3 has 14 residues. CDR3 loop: CATSRGPSNYGYTF. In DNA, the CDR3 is TGTGCCACCAGCAGGGGCCCCTCCAACTATGGCTACACCTTC. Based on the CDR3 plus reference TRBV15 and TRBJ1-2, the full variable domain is DAMVIQNPRYQVTQFGKPVTLSCSQTLNHNVMYWYQQKSSQAPKLLFHYYDKDFNNEADTPDNFQSRRPNTSFCFLDIRSPGLGDTAMYLCATSRGPSNYGYTFGSGTRLTVV.

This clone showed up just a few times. The CDR3 DNA reads as TGTGCCAGTATGGGGACTAGCGGGGTTTACAATGAGCAGTTCTTC. Translating it yields CASMGTSGVYNEQFF. The rearrangement uses TRBV19 and TRBJ2-1; 13 bases align to TRBD2. CDR1 LNHDA and CDR2 SQIVND come from the germline V gene (reference sequence). CDR3 length: 15 residues. The V gene end was trimmed by 7 bases and the J gene end by 4 bases; junction bases not matched to a gene: 4.

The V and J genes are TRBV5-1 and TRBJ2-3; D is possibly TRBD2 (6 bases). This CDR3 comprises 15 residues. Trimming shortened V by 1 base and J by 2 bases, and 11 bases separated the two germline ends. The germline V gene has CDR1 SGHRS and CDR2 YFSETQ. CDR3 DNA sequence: TGCGCCAGCAGCTTGCGGGCGGGGAACACAGATACGCAGTATTTT. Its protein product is CASSLRAGNTDTQYF.

The CDR3 DNA is TGTGCCAGCGTGGGGACAGAAGAATACCATACTGAAGCTTTCTTT. Encoded protein: CASVGTEEYHTEAFF. The chain links TRBV3-1 (or the pseudogene TRBV3-2) to TRBJ1-1; 7 nucleotides agree with TRBD1. Germline V gene lookup returns CDR1 LGHDT and CDR2 YNNKEL (reference sequence). This CDR3 region has 15 residues. Trimming at V came to 8 bases and at J to 5 bases, leaving 14 bases not matched to a gene.

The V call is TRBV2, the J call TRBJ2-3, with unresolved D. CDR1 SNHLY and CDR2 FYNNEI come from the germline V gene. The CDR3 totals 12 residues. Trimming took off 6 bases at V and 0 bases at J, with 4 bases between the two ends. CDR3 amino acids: CASSLSTDTQYF. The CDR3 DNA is TGTGCCAGCAGCTTGAGCACAGATACGCAGTATTTT.

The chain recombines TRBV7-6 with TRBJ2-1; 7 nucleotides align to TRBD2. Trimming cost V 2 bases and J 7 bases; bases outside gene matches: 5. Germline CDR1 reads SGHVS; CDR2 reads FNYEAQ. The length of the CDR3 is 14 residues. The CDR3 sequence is CASSLSGVRNEQFF. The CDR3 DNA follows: TGTGCCAGCAGCTTAAGCGGGGTCCGTAATGAGCAGTTCTTC.

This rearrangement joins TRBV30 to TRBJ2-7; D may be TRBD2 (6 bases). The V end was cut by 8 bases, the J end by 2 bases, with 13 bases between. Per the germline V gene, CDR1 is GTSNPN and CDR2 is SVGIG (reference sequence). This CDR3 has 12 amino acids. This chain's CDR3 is CAGGSGAYEQYF. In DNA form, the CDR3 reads TGTGCCGGCGGTAGCGGTGCCTACGAGCAGTACTTC.

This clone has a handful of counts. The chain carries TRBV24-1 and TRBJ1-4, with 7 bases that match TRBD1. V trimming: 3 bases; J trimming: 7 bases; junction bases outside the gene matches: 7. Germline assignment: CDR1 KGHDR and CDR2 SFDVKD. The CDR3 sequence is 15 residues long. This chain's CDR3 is CATSDVRGQGEKLFF. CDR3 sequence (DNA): TGTGCCACCAGTGATGTGAGGGGGCAGGGTGAAAAACTGTTTTTT.

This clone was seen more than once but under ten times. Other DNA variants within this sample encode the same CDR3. In DNA form, the CDR3 reads TGTGCCAGCAGTTTAGAACAGTTGAACACTGAAGCTTTCTTT. Residues: CASSLEQLNTEAFF. The V gene is TRBV28, the J gene TRBJ1-1; D is undetermined. This CDR3 has 14 amino acids. The germline V gene encodes CDR1 MDHEN and CDR2 SYDVKM. V was clipped by 2 bases and J by 0 bases, with 7 bases between them. Drawing the rest from reference TRBV28 and TRBJ1-1, the complete variable domain is DVKVTQSSRYLVKRTGEKVFLECVQDMDHENMFWYRQDPGLGLRLIYFSYDVKMKEKGDIPEGYSVSREKKERFSLILESASTNQTSMYLCASSLEQLNTEAFFGQGTRLTVV.

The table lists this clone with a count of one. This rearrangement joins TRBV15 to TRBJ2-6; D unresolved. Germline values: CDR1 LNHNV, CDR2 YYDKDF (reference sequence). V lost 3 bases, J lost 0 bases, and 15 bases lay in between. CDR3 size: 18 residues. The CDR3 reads CATSRPTNPGSGANVLTF. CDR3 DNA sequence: TGTGCCACCAGCAGGCCAACGAATCCAGGCTCTGGGGCCAACGTCCTGACTTTC.

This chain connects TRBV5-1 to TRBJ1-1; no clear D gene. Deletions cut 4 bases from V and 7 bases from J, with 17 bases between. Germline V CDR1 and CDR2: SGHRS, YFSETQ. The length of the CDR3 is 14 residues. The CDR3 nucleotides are TGCGCCAGCAGCCCGTTAAGCGGGAGCGTTGAAGCTTTCTTT. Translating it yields CASSPLSGSVEAFF.

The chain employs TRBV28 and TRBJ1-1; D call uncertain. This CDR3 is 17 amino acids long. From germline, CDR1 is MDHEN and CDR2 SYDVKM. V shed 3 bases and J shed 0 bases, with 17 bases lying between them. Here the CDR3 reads CASSFGLGVSVNTEAFF. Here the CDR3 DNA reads TGTGCCAGCAGTTTCGGATTGGGAGTATCGGTGAACACTGAAGCTTTCTTT.

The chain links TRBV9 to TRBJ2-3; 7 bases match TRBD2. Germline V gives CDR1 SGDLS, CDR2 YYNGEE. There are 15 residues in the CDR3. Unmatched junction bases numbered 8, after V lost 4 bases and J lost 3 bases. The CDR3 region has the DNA TGTGCCAGCAGCCCTAGCGGAATCCCTACAGATACGCAGTATTTT. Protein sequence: CASSPSGIPTDTQYF.

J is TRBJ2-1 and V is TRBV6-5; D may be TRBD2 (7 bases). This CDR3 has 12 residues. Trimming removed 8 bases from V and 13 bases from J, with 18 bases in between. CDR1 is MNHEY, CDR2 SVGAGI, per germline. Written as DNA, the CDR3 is TGTGCCAGCTCCTCCCCTGGGGGGGGCCAGTTCTTC. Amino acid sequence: CASSSPGGGQFF.

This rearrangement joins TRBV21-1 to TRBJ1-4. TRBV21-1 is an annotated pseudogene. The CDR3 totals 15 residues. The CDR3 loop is CASSKYASRKEKLFF. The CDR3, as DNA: TGTGCCAGCAGCAAATATGCGTCCCGAAAGGAAAAACTGTTTTTT.

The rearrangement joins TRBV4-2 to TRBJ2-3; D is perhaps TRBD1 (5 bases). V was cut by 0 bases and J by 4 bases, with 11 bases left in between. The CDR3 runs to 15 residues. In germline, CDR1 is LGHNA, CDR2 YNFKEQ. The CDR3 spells CASSQETEAADTQYF. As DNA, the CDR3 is TGTGCCAGCAGCCAAGAGACAGAAGCCGCAGATACGCAGTATTTT.

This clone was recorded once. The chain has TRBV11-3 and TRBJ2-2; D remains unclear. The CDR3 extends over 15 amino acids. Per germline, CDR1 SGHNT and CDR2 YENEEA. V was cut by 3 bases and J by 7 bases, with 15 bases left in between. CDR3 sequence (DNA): TGTGCCAGCAGCTTTGGGCCTCAGCCCAACGGGGAGCTGTTTTTT. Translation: CASSFGPQPNGELFF.

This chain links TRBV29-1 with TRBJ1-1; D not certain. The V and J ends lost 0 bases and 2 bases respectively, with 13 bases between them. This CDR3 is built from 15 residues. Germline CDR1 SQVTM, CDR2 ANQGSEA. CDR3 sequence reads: CSVEEGSAGNTEAFF. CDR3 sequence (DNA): TGCAGCGTTGAAGAAGGCTCGGCAGGAAACACTGAAGCTTTCTTT.

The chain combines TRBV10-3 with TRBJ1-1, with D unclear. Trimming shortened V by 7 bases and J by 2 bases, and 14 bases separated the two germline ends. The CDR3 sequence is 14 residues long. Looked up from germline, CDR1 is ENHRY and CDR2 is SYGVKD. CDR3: CAITREGGNTEAFF. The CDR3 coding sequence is TGTGCCATCACCCGAGAGGGTGGCAACACTGAAGCTTTCTTT.

The CDR3 DNA reads as TGTGCCAGCTCACCACGGCGGGCCAACAGGGACACAGATACGCAGTATTTT. Translated: CASSPRRANRDTDTQYF. The chain is built from TRBV18 and TRBJ2-3; weak D call: TRBD1 (6 bases). There are 17 residues in the CDR3. V was cut by 1 base and J by 2 bases, with 16 bases left in between. CDR1 KGHSH and CDR2 LQKENI come from the germline V gene.

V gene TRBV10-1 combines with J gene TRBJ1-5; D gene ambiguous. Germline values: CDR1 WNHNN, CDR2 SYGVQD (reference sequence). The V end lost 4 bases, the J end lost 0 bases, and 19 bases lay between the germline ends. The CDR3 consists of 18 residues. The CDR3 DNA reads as TGCGCCAGCAGTGGAGCGTGTCGCCCCCCTTATAGCAATCAGCCCCAGCATTTT. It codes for CASSGACRPPYSNQPQHF.

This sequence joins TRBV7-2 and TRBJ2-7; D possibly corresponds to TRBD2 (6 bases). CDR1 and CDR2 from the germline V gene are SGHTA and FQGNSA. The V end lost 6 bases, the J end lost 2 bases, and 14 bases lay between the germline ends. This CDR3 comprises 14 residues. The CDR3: CASSLTGGAYEQYF. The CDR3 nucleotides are TGTGCCAGCAGTTTAACCGGAGGGGCCTACGAGCAGTACTTC.

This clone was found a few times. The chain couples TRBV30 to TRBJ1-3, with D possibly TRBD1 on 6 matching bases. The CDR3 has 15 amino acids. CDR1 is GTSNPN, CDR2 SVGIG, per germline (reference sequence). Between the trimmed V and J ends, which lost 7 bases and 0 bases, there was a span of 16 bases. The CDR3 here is CASLKRGGSGNTIYF. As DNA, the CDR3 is TGTGCCTCCCTCAAAAGAGGGGGCTCTGGAAACACCATATATTTT. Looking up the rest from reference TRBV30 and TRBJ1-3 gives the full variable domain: SQTIHQWPATLVQPVGSPLSLECTVEGTSNPNLYWYRQAAGRGLQLLFYSVGIGQISSEVPQNLSASRPQDRQFILSSKKLLLSDSGFYLCASLKRGGSGNTIYFGEGSWLTVV.

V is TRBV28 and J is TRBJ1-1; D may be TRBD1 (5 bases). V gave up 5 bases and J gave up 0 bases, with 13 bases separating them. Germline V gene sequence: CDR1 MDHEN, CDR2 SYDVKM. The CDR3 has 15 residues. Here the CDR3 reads CASSEQTAMNTEAFF. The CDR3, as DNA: TGTGCCAGCAGTGAACAGACAGCTATGAACACTGAAGCTTTCTTT.

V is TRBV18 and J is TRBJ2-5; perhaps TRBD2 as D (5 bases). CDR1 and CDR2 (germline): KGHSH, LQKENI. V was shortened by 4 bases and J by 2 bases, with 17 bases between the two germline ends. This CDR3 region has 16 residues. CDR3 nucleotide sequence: TGTGCCAGCTCACGGGGAGTAACCTTCGGGCAAGAGACCCAGTACTTC. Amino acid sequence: CASSRGVTFGQETQYF.